This entry describes one T cell receptor (beta chain). A much bigger clone sits one base away, suggesting this may be a read error. Other nucleotide sequences from this sample produce the same CDR3. Reverse transcribed after extraction, RNA yielded cDNA as the sequencing template. Clones were read by immunoSEQ multiplex PCR, and TCRdb kept only the in-frame ones, dropping some. The data show about 110,000 clones, around 50% seen once. The treatment is: oral pan-JAK inhibitor, 5-10 mg twice daily. The entry originates in a study of CD8+ T cells in alopecia areata. CDR3 length equals 14 residues. Trimming removed 3 bases at V and 3 bases at J, with 9 bases between. Looked up from germline, CDR1 is LNHDA and CDR2 is SQIVND (reference sequence).

This receptor was obtained from a human donor with alopecia areata. The J gene is TRBJ1-5, the V gene TRBV19; D ambiguous. The material was CD8+ T cells sorted from blood, obtained at week 24, from a patient treated with tofacitinib. The CDR3 loop reads CASSIRDNNQPQHF. The DNA of the CDR3 is TGTGCCAGTAGTATCCGGGATAACAATCAGCCCCAGCATTTT.